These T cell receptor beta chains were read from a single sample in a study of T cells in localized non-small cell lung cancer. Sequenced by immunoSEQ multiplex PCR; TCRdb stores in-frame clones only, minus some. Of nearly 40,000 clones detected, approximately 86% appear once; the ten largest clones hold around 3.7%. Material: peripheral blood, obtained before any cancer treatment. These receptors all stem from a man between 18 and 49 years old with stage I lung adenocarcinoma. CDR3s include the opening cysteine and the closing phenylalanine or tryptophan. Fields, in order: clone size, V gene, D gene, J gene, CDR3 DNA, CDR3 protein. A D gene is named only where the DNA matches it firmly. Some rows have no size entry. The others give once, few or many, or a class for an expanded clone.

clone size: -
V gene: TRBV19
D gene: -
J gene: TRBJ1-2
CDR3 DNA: TGTGCCAGTAATCCGCAAGGGGCTAACTATGGCTACACCTTC
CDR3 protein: CASNPQGANYGYTF

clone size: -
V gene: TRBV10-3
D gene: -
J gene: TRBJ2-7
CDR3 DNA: TGTGCCATCAGTGAGTCGCTCGGGGGGCCTACAATCCACGAGCAGTACTTC
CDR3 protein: CAISESLGGPTIHEQYF

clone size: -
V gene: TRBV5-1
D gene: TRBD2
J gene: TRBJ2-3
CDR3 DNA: TGCGCCAGCAGCCCCCCTTATACTAGCGGAGGAGGTTGGTATTTT
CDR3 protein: CASSPPYTSGGGWYF

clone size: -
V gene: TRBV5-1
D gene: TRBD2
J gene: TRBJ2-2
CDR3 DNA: TGCGCCAGCAGCTTTGCGGGGGCGAACACCGGGGAGCTGTTTTTT
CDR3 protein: CASSFAGANTGELFF

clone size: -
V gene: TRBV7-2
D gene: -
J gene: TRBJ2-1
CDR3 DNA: TGTGCCAGCAGCTTAGCGGCTCCAGGGGCAGCCTCCTACAATGAGCAGTTCTTC
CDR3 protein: CASSLAAPGAASYNEQFF

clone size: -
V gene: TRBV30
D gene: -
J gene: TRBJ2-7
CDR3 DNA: TGTGCCTGGAGTGTACTGTACGAGCAGTACTTC
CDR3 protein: CAWSVLYEQYF

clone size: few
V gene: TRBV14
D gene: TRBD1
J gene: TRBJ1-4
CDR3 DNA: TGTGCCAGCAGACTAACAGGGGGCAAGGAAAAACTGTTTTTT
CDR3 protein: CASRLTGGKEKLFF

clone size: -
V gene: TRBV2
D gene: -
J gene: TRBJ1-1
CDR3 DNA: TGTGCCAGCGCCCTGATGAACACTGAAGCTTTCTTT
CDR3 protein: CASALMNTEAFF

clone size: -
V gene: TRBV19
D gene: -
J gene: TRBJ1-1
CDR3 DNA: TGTGCCAGTAGTATAGACGGGGGGAGTACCACTGAAGCTTTCTTT
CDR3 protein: CASSIDGGSTTEAFF

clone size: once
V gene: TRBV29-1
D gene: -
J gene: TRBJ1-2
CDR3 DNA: TGCAGCGTTGCAACCCCGGGGGCCTATGGCTACACCTTC
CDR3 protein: CSVATPGAYGYTF

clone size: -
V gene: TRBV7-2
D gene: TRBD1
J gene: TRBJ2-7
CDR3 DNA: TGTGCCAGCAGCTTAGGGGGACAGGGGACCTACGAGCAGTACTTC
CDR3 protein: CASSLGGQGTYEQYF

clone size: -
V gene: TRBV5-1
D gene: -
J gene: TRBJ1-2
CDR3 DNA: TGCGCCAGCAGCTCGTCCGGACCTGGGTATGGCTACACCTTC
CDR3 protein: CASSSSGPGYGYTF